The clone carrying this TCR beta chain was found once. This record belongs to a study of blood T cell repertoires in COVID-19. In the original workflow: Using reference gene primer amplification, nucleated cell counts were estimated. TCRdb's table, derived via immunoSEQ multiplex PCR, lists solely in-frame clones and lacks some. V and J calls and clone size are those listed in that table; D and trimming were worked out from the DNA. The table shows over 300,000 clones, with more than 70% occurring only once. Germline CDR1 reads MNHEY; CDR2 reads SVGAGI. Losses at the gene ends were 7 bases for V and 3 bases for J; bases not matched to a gene: 9. The CDR3 has 14 amino acids.

The sequence was obtained from a woman between 50 and 59 years old with acute or convalescent COVID-19. Sequenced material: peripheral blood. This chain joins TRBV6-5 and TRBJ2-7; 7 nucleotides line up with TRBD1. CDR3 coding DNA: TGTGCCAGCACCCGGGACAGTCTTAACTACGAGCAGTACTTC. Residues: CASTRDSLNYEQYF.